A selection of T cell receptor beta chains follows, all from one sample in a study of blood T cell repertoires in COVID-19. Clones were read by immunoSEQ multiplex PCR, and TCRdb kept only the in-frame ones, dropping some. This sample has 400,000 to 450,000 clones, with about 89% found just once. The sample comprised peripheral blood. The receptors stem from a woman aged 40 to 55 with COVID-19, enrolled during active disease. Both conserved end residues are part of each CDR3. The order of the fields is J gene, D gene, clone size, V gene, CDR3 DNA, CDR3 protein. D genes are given only for firm matches. Size is omitted from some rows. Given values are once, few, many or a class for expanded clones.

J gene: TRBJ1-1
D gene: -
clone size: -
V gene: TRBV7-2
CDR3 DNA: TGTGCCAGCAGCTTAATGGCTTTTGGGAGGAACACTGAAGCTTTCTTT
CDR3 protein: CASSLMAFGRNTEAFF

J gene: TRBJ2-3
D gene: -
clone size: few
V gene: TRBV14
CDR3 DNA: TGTGCCAGCAGCCCCTTCACAGATACGCAGTATTTT
CDR3 protein: CASSPFTDTQYF

J gene: TRBJ2-5
D gene: -
clone size: -
V gene: TRBV5-1
CDR3 DNA: TGCGCCAGCAGCTTGGGAGGTGTACAAGAGACCCAGTACTTC
CDR3 protein: CASSLGGVQETQYF

J gene: TRBJ1-5
D gene: TRBD1
clone size: few
V gene: TRBV7-9
CDR3 DNA: TGTGCCAGCAGCGAACAGGGGCACGGCAATCAGCCCCAGCATTTT
CDR3 protein: CASSEQGHGNQPQHF

J gene: TRBJ1-5
D gene: -
clone size: -
V gene: TRBV7-2
CDR3 DNA: TGTGCCAGCAGCCCCCAAGCCGGGGGGGATCAGCCCCAGCATTTT
CDR3 protein: CASSPQAGGDQPQHF

J gene: TRBJ1-4
D gene: TRBD1
clone size: few
V gene: TRBV6-6
CDR3 DNA: TGTGCCAGCAGTCCAAGGGGGCGACAGATCAGAGTCGGCGAAAAACTGTTTTTT
CDR3 protein: CASSPRGRQIRVGEKLFF

J gene: TRBJ1-6
D gene: -
clone size: -
V gene: TRBV6-2/TRBV6-3
CDR3 DNA: TGTGCCAGCAGTTACGCGAGGGCAGGAAGTTCACCCCTCCACTTT
CDR3 protein: CASSYARAGSSPLHF

J gene: TRBJ2-2
D gene: -
clone size: -
V gene: TRBV25-1
CDR3 DNA: TGTGCCAGCAGGACGGGGTCAGGGGCCACCGGGGAGCTGTTTTTT
CDR3 protein: CASRTGSGATGELFF

J gene: TRBJ2-2
D gene: TRBD1
clone size: -
V gene: TRBV7-2
CDR3 DNA: TGTGCCAGCAGCTTTAGCGACAGGGCATCCGGGGAGCTGTTTTTT
CDR3 protein: CASSFSDRASGELFF

J gene: TRBJ2-2
D gene: -
clone size: once
V gene: TRBV5-4
CDR3 DNA: TGTGCCAGCAGTTACGGTTCAGGTGAAACCGGGGAGCTGTTTTTT
CDR3 protein: CASSYGSGETGELFF

J gene: TRBJ2-1
D gene: TRBD2
clone size: -
V gene: TRBV28
CDR3 DNA: TGTGCCAGCAGCGCCCTACTAGCGGGAGACCCCTACAATGAGCAGTTCTTC
CDR3 protein: CASSALLAGDPYNEQFF

J gene: TRBJ2-6
D gene: -
clone size: -
V gene: TRBV5-1
CDR3 DNA: TGCGCCAGCAGCGAACGGGTCTCTGGGGCCAACGTCCTGACTTTC
CDR3 protein: CASSERVSGANVLTF

J gene: TRBJ2-3
D gene: -
clone size: once
V gene: TRBV19
CDR3 DNA: TGTGCCAGTAGTATTATCGCGGGGAGGACAGATACGCAGTATTTT
CDR3 protein: CASSIIAGRTDTQYF

J gene: TRBJ1-6
D gene: -
clone size: -
V gene: TRBV27
CDR3 DNA: TGTGCCAGCAGTTTAGCGGGGGGAGCTCGGACGGGGCGGCCCCTCCACTTT
CDR3 protein: CASSLAGGARTGRPLHF

J gene: TRBJ1-3
D gene: -
clone size: -
V gene: TRBV7-2
CDR3 DNA: TGTGCCAGCAGCTTAGCGCTAGTTTCTGGAAACACCATATATTTT
CDR3 protein: CASSLALVSGNTIYF

J gene: TRBJ1-5
D gene: -
clone size: -
V gene: TRBV6-5
CDR3 DNA: TGTGCCAGCGACTACTATAGCAATCAGCCCCAGCATTTT
CDR3 protein: CASDYYSNQPQHF

J gene: TRBJ1-1
D gene: -
clone size: -
V gene: TRBV6-1
CDR3 DNA: TGTGCCAGCAGTGACAGGGGTTACGCTGAAGCTTTCTTT
CDR3 protein: CASSDRGYAEAFF

J gene: TRBJ1-2
D gene: -
clone size: -
V gene: TRBV7-3
CDR3 DNA: TGTGCCAGCAGCCCCCAAACCAAGGACAGCTATGGCTACACCTTC
CDR3 protein: CASSPQTKDSYGYTF

J gene: TRBJ1-5
D gene: TRBD1
clone size: -
V gene: TRBV28
CDR3 DNA: TGTGCCAGCCTACTAGGTAGGACAGGCCACAATCAGCCCCAGCATTTT
CDR3 protein: CASLLGRTGHNQPQHF

J gene: TRBJ2-1
D gene: TRBD2
clone size: -
V gene: TRBV6-5
CDR3 DNA: TGTGCCAGCGACGACCTAGCGGGAGGAAATGAGCAGTTCTTC
CDR3 protein: CASDDLAGGNEQFF

J gene: TRBJ2-1
D gene: -
clone size: -
V gene: TRBV11-3
CDR3 DNA: TGTGCCAGCAGCTTTTTGAGGGATGAGCAGTTCTTC
CDR3 protein: CASSFLRDEQFF

J gene: TRBJ2-1
D gene: TRBD1
clone size: -
V gene: TRBV28
CDR3 DNA: TGTGCCAGCAGTTCCTGGGACAGGGGGTCCAATGAGCAGTTCTTC
CDR3 protein: CASSSWDRGSNEQFF

J gene: TRBJ2-1
D gene: -
clone size: -
V gene: TRBV7-2
CDR3 DNA: TGTGCCAGCAGCACCCCGGTAGTTAGGACTTCCCCCGACAATGAGCAGTTCTTC
CDR3 protein: CASSTPVVRTSPDNEQFF

J gene: TRBJ1-2
D gene: TRBD1
clone size: -
V gene: TRBV27
CDR3 DNA: TGTGCCAGCAGTTTGGGACAGACCTATGGCTACACCTTC
CDR3 protein: CASSLGQTYGYTF

J gene: TRBJ1-5
D gene: TRBD1
clone size: -
V gene: TRBV14
CDR3 DNA: TGTGCCAGCAGCCGAGCAGGGGGCGCGCCCCAGCATTTT
CDR3 protein: CASSRAGGAPQHF

J gene: TRBJ2-2
D gene: -
clone size: -
V gene: TRBV2
CDR3 DNA: TGTGCCAGCAGTGCACGCGGGGCGAACACCGGGGAGCTGTTTTTT
CDR3 protein: CASSARGANTGELFF

J gene: TRBJ1-5
D gene: -
clone size: -
V gene: TRBV6-1
CDR3 DNA: TGTGCCAGCAGTGAGGGGCAGGGCAATCAGCCCCAGCATTTT
CDR3 protein: CASSEGQGNQPQHF

J gene: TRBJ2-1
D gene: TRBD2
clone size: -
V gene: TRBV9
CDR3 DNA: TGTGCCAGCAGCGTCGGGACTAGCGGGGCCCATGAGCAGTTCTTC
CDR3 protein: CASSVGTSGAHEQFF

J gene: TRBJ2-7
D gene: TRBD1
clone size: -
V gene: TRBV7-9
CDR3 DNA: TGTGCCAGCAGCAAGCCTCCGGGACAGGGGATCGAGCAGTACTTC
CDR3 protein: CASSKPPGQGIEQYF

J gene: TRBJ1-1
D gene: TRBD1
clone size: -
V gene: TRBV6-5
CDR3 DNA: TGTGCCAGCACCACTCCTCACAGGGGGGGCACTGAAGCTTTCTTT
CDR3 protein: CASTTPHRGGTEAFF

J gene: TRBJ2-7
D gene: -
clone size: -
V gene: TRBV15
CDR3 DNA: TGTGCCACCAGCAGAGAATGGCCAGGTCCCTCCTACGAGCAGTACTTC
CDR3 protein: CATSREWPGPSYEQYF

J gene: TRBJ1-1
D gene: -
clone size: -
V gene: TRBV4-3
CDR3 DNA: TGCGCCAGCAGCCACGGGAGGGCAGGGAACACTGAAGCTTTCTTT
CDR3 protein: CASSHGRAGNTEAFF

J gene: TRBJ1-2
D gene: -
clone size: -
V gene: TRBV5-1
CDR3 DNA: TGCGCCAGCAGCTTGGCCATAGTGGATGGCTACACCTTC
CDR3 protein: CASSLAIVDGYTF

J gene: TRBJ1-6
D gene: TRBD1
clone size: -
V gene: TRBV5-1
CDR3 DNA: TGCGCCAGCAGCCTGGTCGCAGGGGGCGGTTCACCCCTCCACTTT
CDR3 protein: CASSLVAGGGSPLHF

J gene: TRBJ1-2
D gene: -
clone size: -
V gene: TRBV5-1
CDR3 DNA: TGCGCCAGCAGCCCACAACAGGGAAAATATGGCTACACCTTC
CDR3 protein: CASSPQQGKYGYTF

J gene: TRBJ1-4
D gene: -
clone size: -
V gene: TRBV9
CDR3 DNA: TGTGCCAGCAGCGGGAATCCGGGGACTAATGAAAAACTGTTTTTT
CDR3 protein: CASSGNPGTNEKLFF

J gene: TRBJ1-5
D gene: TRBD1
clone size: -
V gene: TRBV11-2
CDR3 DNA: TGTGCCAGCAGCCTGGGACAGGGGGGGGACTTGAGCAATCAGCCCCAGCATTTT
CDR3 protein: CASSLGQGGDLSNQPQHF

J gene: TRBJ1-1
D gene: -
clone size: few
V gene: TRBV2
CDR3 DNA: TGTGCCAGCGGGGAGGGACGGACTGAAGCTTTCTTT
CDR3 protein: CASGEGRTEAFF

J gene: TRBJ1-6
D gene: -
clone size: -
V gene: TRBV12-3/TRBV12-4
CDR3 DNA: TGTGCCAGCAGTTTAGGTATCCCACCCCTCCACTTT
CDR3 protein: CASSLGIPPLHF

J gene: TRBJ1-2
D gene: -
clone size: -
V gene: TRBV6-6
CDR3 DNA: TGTGCCAGCAGGCAGTTAAACTATGGCTACACCTTC
CDR3 protein: CASRQLNYGYTF

J gene: TRBJ1-2
D gene: -
clone size: -
V gene: TRBV27
CDR3 DNA: TGTGCCAGCAGTTTATTCCCCGAGGGGATATTCCAGGGAGGAGGAGATGATGGCTACACCTTC
CDR3 protein: CASSLFPEGIFQGGGDDGYTF

J gene: TRBJ1-5
D gene: TRBD1
clone size: -
V gene: TRBV5-6
CDR3 DNA: TGTGCCAGCAGCGACGGGACAGGGAGCAATCAGCCCCAGCATTTT
CDR3 protein: CASSDGTGSNQPQHF

J gene: TRBJ2-3
D gene: TRBD2
clone size: -
V gene: TRBV9
CDR3 DNA: TGTGCCAGCACTCCGGGAGGTGGGACAGATACGCAGTATTTT
CDR3 protein: CASTPGGGTDTQYF

J gene: TRBJ1-4
D gene: TRBD1
clone size: once
V gene: TRBV15
CDR3 DNA: TGTGCCACCAGCAGAGGTGGGACAGGGGCTGAAAAACTGTTTTTT
CDR3 protein: CATSRGGTGAEKLFF

J gene: TRBJ2-2
D gene: TRBD1
clone size: -
V gene: TRBV28
CDR3 DNA: TGTGCCAGCAGTTTAGAGGGACAGGGAGGCACCGGGGAGCTGTTTTTT
CDR3 protein: CASSLEGQGGTGELFF